The rows below give T cell receptor beta chains drawn from one sample of a study of cytomegalovirus exposure and HLA in healthy donors. TCRdb's table, derived via immunoSEQ multiplex PCR, lists solely in-frame clones and lacks some. This repertoire includes about 99,000 clones. Sequencing was done on a sample of PBMCs. The source is a man aged 40-55 years in good health and CMV-seronegative. Each CDR3 is given with its conserved first and last residue.

V	J	CDR3
TRBV18	TRBJ1-4	CASSSGQGYNEKLFF
TRBV7-8	TRBJ2-1	CASSWAGGRSYNEQFF
TRBV9	TRBJ2-1	CASSVGSSGNEQFF
TRBV5-4	TRBJ1-3	CASSRGTGTGNTIYF
TRBV6-1	TRBJ1-4	CASNLGQHEKLFF
TRBV4-3	TRBJ1-2	CASSQEGGYLGGYTF
TRBV5-5	TRBJ2-2	CASSFRQGNAGELFF
TRBV6-6	TRBJ2-7	CASSDDMLLRYF
TRBV10-3	TRBJ2-1	CAILAGANNEQFF
TRBV5-4	TRBJ2-5	CASSLGLAGEETQYF
TRBV11-2	TRBJ2-7	CASSFAGDYEQYF
TRBV18	TRBJ1-3	CASSPETGYSGNTIYF
TRBV5-6	TRBJ2-1	CASSLGGRLLDEQFF
TRBV7-9	TRBJ2-5	CASSLGSSGAKETQYF
TRBV2	TRBJ1-1	CASRQGEDTEAFF
TRBV18	TRBJ2-1	CASSPPSSAGPLSEQFF